The 8 T cell receptor beta chains below were found in one sample sequenced in a study of T-cell reconstitution after alpha-beta-depleted transplantation in children. It was with unique molecular identifiers that the TCRbeta library was prepared. TCRdb ran MiXCR on the PCR reads and lists one entry per CDR3 protein. This sample carries hundreds of thousands of distinct CDR3 sequences, roughly 9.1% of them seen once, and the ten largest clones take roughly 7%. The sample was PBMCs, taken before TCRalphabeta/CD19-depleted stem cell transplant. These receptors were taken from a boy under three years old with acute myeloid leukemia, due to receive a stem cell transplant.

The rearrangement links TRBV20-1 to TRBJ2-7, with D perhaps given as TRBD1 or TRBD2 (5 bases each). V was cut by 6 bases and J by 2 bases, with 14 bases left in between. The CDR3 has 13 amino acids. Per germline, CDR1 DFQATT and CDR2 SNEGSKA (reference sequence). CDR3 nucleotide sequence: TGCAGTGCGGGGGAACAGCTCCCCTACGAGCAGTACTTC. Translation gives CSAGEQLPYEQYF.

The chain employs TRBV11-2 and TRBJ2-5, with D possibly being TRBD1 or TRBD2 (5 bases each). Per germline, CDR1 SGHAT and CDR2 FQNNGV. Trimming removed 6 bases from V and 2 bases from J, with 13 bases in between. CDR3 length equals 14 residues. CDR3 nucleotide sequence: TGTGCCAGCAGATACGGGACGTATCAAGAGACCCAGTACTTC. Residues: CASRYGTYQETQYF.

V gene TRBV20-1 combines with J gene TRBJ2-3; 9 positions agree with TRBD2. The CDR3 loop spans 14 amino acids. Germline CDR1 and CDR2: DFQATT and SNEGSKA (reference sequence). V lost 2 bases to trimming and J lost 6 bases; unmatched junction nucleotides: 6. CDR3 bases: TGCAGTGCTAGATACCTAGCGGGGTGGGATACGCAGTATTTT. It yields the protein CSARYLAGWDTQYF.

Comments on this clonotype: Just one base apart from a much larger clone, this may be a read error. This chain uses TRBV7-3 with TRBJ2-1, with D possibly being TRBD1 (5 bases). V was shortened by 4 bases and J by 2 bases, with 12 bases between the two germline ends. Germline V gene lookup returns CDR1 SGHTA and CDR2 FQGTGA. The length of the CDR3 is 15 residues. CDR3 sequence reads: CASSSIGATYNEQFF. The CDR3 DNA reads TGTGCCAGCAGCTCTATTGGGGCCACCTACAATGAGCAGTTCTTC.

The CDR3 region is CASSWVAYGYTF. In DNA, the CDR3 is TGTGCCAGCAGCTGGGTAGCCTATGGCTACACCTTC. This sequence joins TRBV5-6 and TRBJ1-2; no clear D. CDR1 and CDR2 (germline): SGHDT, YYEEEE. The CDR3 covers 12 residues. V lost 3 bases to trimming and J lost 4 bases, with 7 bases between them.

This clonotype was counted a few times. This CDR3 is CASSFYRGQVYSNQPQHF. DNA for the CDR3: TGTGCCAGCAGTTTCTACAGGGGGCAAGTGTATAGCAATCAGCCCCAGCATTTT. The chain couples TRBV28 to TRBJ1-5; TRBD1 aligns across 9 bases. V was clipped by 3 bases and J by 0 bases; unmatched bases: 9. The CDR3 runs 18 residues. Per germline, CDR1 MDHEN and CDR2 SYDVKM.

This clonotype was counted many times. As DNA, the CDR3 is TGTGCCAGCAGCCATCGCCAGGGGTACAGCACTGAAGCTTTCTTT. Translated, it gives CASSHRQGYSTEAFF. The V call is TRBV3-1, the J call TRBJ1-1; possible D gene TRBD1, 6 bases. There are 15 residues in the CDR3. The ends were cut back, 3 bases at V and 4 bases at J, with 15 bases in the middle. Germline loops: CDR1 LGHDT, CDR2 YNNKEL (reference sequence).

This clonotype was detected many times. V and J are TRBV7-9 and TRBJ2-7; perhaps TRBD1 as D (5 bases). CDR1 is SEHNR and CDR2 is FQNEAQ in the germline V gene (reference sequence). Deletions cut 0 bases from V and 3 bases from J, with 9 bases between. CDR3 length equals 14 residues. The CDR3 bases are TGTGCCAGCAGCTTAGCGGGAAGGGGCTACGAGCAGTACTTC. It encodes CASSLAGRGYEQYF.